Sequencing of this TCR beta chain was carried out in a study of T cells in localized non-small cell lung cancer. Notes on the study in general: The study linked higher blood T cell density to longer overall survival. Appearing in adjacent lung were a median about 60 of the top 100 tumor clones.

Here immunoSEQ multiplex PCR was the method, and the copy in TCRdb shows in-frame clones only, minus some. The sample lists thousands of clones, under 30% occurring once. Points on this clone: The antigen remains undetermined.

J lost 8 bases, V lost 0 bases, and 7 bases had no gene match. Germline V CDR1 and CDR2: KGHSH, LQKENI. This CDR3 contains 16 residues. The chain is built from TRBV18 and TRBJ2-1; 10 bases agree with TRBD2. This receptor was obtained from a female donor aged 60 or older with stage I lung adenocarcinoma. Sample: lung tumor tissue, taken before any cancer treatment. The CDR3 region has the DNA TGTGCCAGCTCACCACCGGGACTAGCGTCTTTTGATGAGCAGTTCTTC. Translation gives CASSPPGLASFDEQFF.